This TCR beta chain was recovered during a study of blood T cell repertoires in COVID-19. Study in general: Material from acute and convalescent COVID-19 was sourced from the United States, Italy and Spain. T cells, B-cell-depleted T cells, or PBMCs supplied cDNA or gDNA.

The authors' processing: Estimates of nucleated cell counts were drawn from the amplification of reference gene primers. Sequencing was performed with immunoSEQ multiplex PCR; in TCRdb, only in-frame clones are kept and a portion is missing. V, J and clone size are taken as reported in that table, and D and trimming were inferred from the DNA itself. The table has over 100,000 clones, more than 85% seen once. The ends lost 4 bases at V and 5 bases at J; junction bases unmatched: 1. CDR1 is SGHTA and CDR2 is FQGNSA in the germline V gene. CDR3 length: 13 residues. The sample taken for sequencing was peripheral blood. The V and J genes are TRBV7-2 and TRBJ1-2; 10 bases agree with TRBD1. This receptor was taken from a human donor with acute or convalescent COVID-19. The donor label of this sample is uncertain. For the CDR3, the DNA is TGTGCCAGCAGCTGGGGACAGGGGTATGGCTACACCTTC. The encoded protein is CASSWGQGYGYTF.